This entry features one TCR beta chain sequence. As yet, its antigen is unknown. V gave up 6 bases and J gave up 1 base, with 13 bases separating them. This CDR3 comprises 14 residues. CDR1 and CDR2 from the germline V gene are MNHNS and SASEGT. The sample originates from a study of cytomegalovirus exposure and HLA in healthy donors. Study at large: In an earlier analysis, approximately 120 million unique TCR beta sequences were found from some 180 million T cells. Regarding the study as a whole: Listed as cytomegalovirus-associated were 150 or so TCR beta chains. Some public TCRs appeared in many individuals, while most sequences were rare.

PCR amplification relied on 60 Vbeta primers (plus 13 Jbeta primers). This table comes from immunoSEQ multiplex PCR, and its TCRdb copy is limited to in-frame clones, with some not included. The table lists 100,000 to 150,000 clones, 65% to 80% of them singletons. J is TRBJ2-7 and V is TRBV6-1, with D perhaps TRBD1 (6 bases). Source material: PBMCs. This receptor was taken from a woman aged 40 to 50 in good health and CMV-seropositive. The CDR3 coding sequence is TGTGCCAGCAGATACAAGGGGGATTCCTACGAGCAGTACTTC. It is translated as CASRYKGDSYEQYF.